This record looks at one T cell receptor beta chain sequence and its context. An amount of RNA that ranged from roughly 0.45 to 1 ug was reverse transcribed with random hexamers. Multiplex immunoSEQ PCR targeted 54 Vbeta and 13 Jbeta TCR beta segments. TCRdb fed the immunoSEQ multiplex PCR reads into MiXCR, producing one record per CDR3 protein. Among 100,000 to 150,000 distinct CDR3 sequences listed, approximately 93% were seen once. CDR1 and CDR2 from the germline V gene are SGDLS and YYNGEE. Trimming took off 4 bases at V and 2 bases at J, with 13 bases between the two ends. The CDR3 loop spans 15 amino acids. Sequencing targeted TCR beta in T cells from blood (CD8+ and CD4+). This entry comes from a study of CD8 T cells in Susac syndrome.

Sequenced material: CD8+ T cells from PBMCs. The chain joins TRBV9 to TRBJ2-1; D may be TRBD1 or TRBD2 (6 bases each). The receptor was derived from a human donor with multiple sclerosis. The CDR3 here is CASSFKGGTYNEQFF. In DNA form, the CDR3 reads TGTGCCAGCAGCTTCAAGGGGGGCACCTACAATGAGCAGTTCTTC.